This T cell receptor beta chain emerged from a study of cytomegalovirus exposure and HLA in healthy donors (dated by TCRdb to 2015 to 2018). For the study in its entirety: An earlier analysis of some 600 of the donors reported under 300 Gb of sequence data and around 120 million unique TCR beta sequences obtained from some 170 million T cells. An early release that covered around 590 HLA-typed donors contained 300 to 350 gigabases of sequencing data and 75 million to 100 million unique TCR sequences. Among the roughly 430 genotyped donors, around 81% belonged to the genetic ancestry cluster associated with self-reported Caucasian donors. The study aimed to test whether signatures of past pathogen exposure could be identified by cataloging public T cell receptors. The study used immunosequencing to profile the T cell repertoires of approximately 630 subjects and linked those repertoires to cytomegalovirus serostatus. A separate validation cohort of about 110 different subjects was used in addition to the 666-subject first cohort. High-throughput TCR immunosequencing, statistical association of individual TCRs with disease status, and machine learning were combined to predict cytomegalovirus infection status. In a later analysis, previously published TCR beta repertoires from several hundred donors were re-analyzed and high-resolution HLA genotyping was added so that TCR occurrence patterns could be studied. The later analysis used no new phenotypic data to find candidate immune exposures, relying instead on TCR beta sequences and their occurrence across donors. In an earlier analysis of 550 to 700 of the donors, high-throughput TCR beta sequencing was used to judge whether each TCR beta V gene segment behaved as functional or pseudogenic. Donor age, sex, ethnicity and CMV serostatus were compiled together with the repertoire data. A later genetic analysis used genome-wide SNP genotypes for about 60% of the 666 donors, treating that subset as a discovery cohort. All discovery cohort repertoires had been generated on a single sequencing platform. HLA typing included class I and class II loci at four-digit resolution. Typing coverage differed by locus: A, B, C, DRB1 and DQB1 were typed in roughly 620-630 donors, DQA1 in approximately 520, DPA1 in roughly 590, and DPB1 in just under 490. A handful of DR-DQ haplotypes were handled as single units for association and clustering because linkage in the cohort was strong. Across some 400 genotyped donors of the cohort, an average of approximately 220,000 unique TCR beta nucleotide sequences per donor were sequenced, and roughly 20% of those sequences were non-productive. What the research found in general, with its limitations: Immune exposure information for the cohort was limited to CMV serostatus. Because counts were too low, about 17 rarely observed V segments, including chromosome 9 orphons, were excluded from the earlier analysis of some 590 of the donors. A few of the identified cytomegalovirus-associated TCR beta chains were confirmed in vitro to be specific for cytomegalovirus antigens. Most TCR sequences were observed very rarely across donors, whereas some public TCRs were present in many individuals. In an earlier analysis of more than 500 of the donors, most TCR beta V segments appeared in productive rearrangements about 87% or about 30% of the time, broadly matching IMGT annotations. In both the original and validation cohorts, the classifier was reported to diagnose cytomegalovirus status with high specificity and sensitivity. Sequencing depth was assumed to be roughly uniform across donors in the presence/absence analyses, though that assumption may not hold. Several of the top co-occurrence clusters appeared to be linked to parvovirus B19, influenza, CMV and Epstein-Barr virus, according to a later analysis. Compared with equally common non-associated chains, HLA-associated TCR beta chains in a later analysis were more clonally expanded and had lower generation probabilities. It was suggested by the authors that the approach could potentially be generalized to other disease states and immunological phenotypes. Correlated functional status among segregating V segments might be attributable to linkage disequilibrium, but an unknown experimental factor could not be ruled out. A further reported finding was that TCR beta sequences accurately predicted the HLA-A and HLA-B alleles for most subjects in the first cohort. A cluster of highly shared sequence variants was judged likely to represent a technical artifact of the sequencing pipeline. According to a later genetic analysis, donors in an Asian-associated ancestry cluster had fewer N-insertions in productive TCRs than the approximately 670-donor mean. According to a later analysis, most CMV-associated TCR beta chains appeared to be HLA-restricted, and the HLA associations seemed to be driven largely by CMV exposure. In the study, some 160 TCR beta chains were listed as associated with cytomegalovirus. At a false discovery rate of 0.05, a later analysis linked around 15,000 TCR beta sequences to specific HLA alleles. Assigning TCR associations to individual alleles was difficult when HLA alleles, especially DR and DQ, strongly co-occurred. The cohort was sequenced for TCR beta chains only, and without alpha or paired-chain data the features that could be detected were limited. An association between a missense DCLRE1C variant and V-gene and J-gene trimming of TCR beta chains was found in a later genetic analysis and replicated in an independent cohort. Because HLA typing was unavailable for some donors at each locus, only the typed subset was used in association tests. A later analysis found that TCR association rates varied across HLA loci, with DRB1 alleles showing the most associated TCRs and HLA-C alleles the fewest.

Worth noting for this clone: Its antigen remains undetermined. No quality values exist for individual bases; no much larger clone is one base distant.

Preparation of the library involved the immunoSEQ multiplex PCR assay. For the multiplex PCR, a mixture combining 60 forward primers for TCR Vbeta segments and 13 reverse primers for TCR Jbeta segments was used. A multiplex PCR assay on genomic DNA amplified the CDR3 region of rearranged TCR beta genes. On the Illumina HiSeq System, the amplified TCR beta libraries were sequenced as 87-base-pair reads. On the study's bioinformatics: In a later analysis, roughly 80 million unique TCR beta chains were counted across the 650 to 700 repertoires, and roughly 11 million of these chains were shared by at least two donors. To remove PCR and sequencing errors, raw reads were error-corrected and collapsed into unique sequences using a nearest-neighbor algorithm that merged closely related sequences. CDR3 sequences were aligned to IMGT reference sequences to assign V, D and J gene segments. Each retained sequence needed at least a six-nucleotide match to both a V gene segment and a J gene segment. A rearrangement was called productive if the CDR3 had no stop codons and remained in frame with V and J, and every other rearrangement was called non-productive. CDR3 was defined by IMGT convention, running from the second conserved V-encoded cysteine to the conserved J-encoded phenylalanine. The earlier analysis of about 610 of the donors excluded any sequence lacking an unambiguous match to a single V gene segment. In an earlier analysis of 450 to 750 of the donors, a V segment was called functional when productive rearrangements were above 56.7%, and segregating when the standard deviation between donors exceeded 5%. To diagnose cytomegalovirus status from the catalog of TCR beta chain sequences, a statistical classification framework was built. In a later analysis, TCR nucleotide sequences were compared against IMGT/GENE-DB human TR gene sequences so that V and J genes could be assigned. The TCRdist pipeline was used in a later analysis to assign CDR3 sequences and most-parsimonious VDJ recombination scenarios. In a later analysis, every TCR beta chain was defined by the combination of its CDR3 amino acid sequence and its V-gene family, and reads without a unique V-gene family were dropped. As a way to deal with suspected cross-contamination and a sequencing artifact, a later analysis dropped approximately 570 nucleotide sequences that were highly shared and had low generation probability. In a later analysis, a clonal expansion index was calculated for each public chain from normalized within-repertoire ranks of inferred template counts. In a later analysis, generation probabilities were computed using a VDJ recombination model fitted to out-of-frame rearrangements, and the results were checked against IGoR. In a later analysis, hypergeometric tests were used to score TCR-TCR, TCR-HLA and TCR-CMV co-occurrence, with a repertoire-size bias correction applied to TCR pairs. To estimate false discovery rates, a later analysis permuted the HLA or CMV assignments 20 times. In a later analysis, co-occurring TCRs were grouped with DBSCAN, and TCRdist sequence similarity was added when clustering was performed within HLA-allele-positive subsets. Repertoires with fewer than 30,000 or more than 120,000 public chains, plus five repertoires with anomalous nucleotide sharing, were excluded from co-occurrence clustering. This is the immuneACCESS table as TCRdb keeps it, with only in-frame sequences that have V and J called. A part of the clones is gone; compared with another copy, unresolved V genes explain less than half, and the rest is unexplained. V, J and clone size derive from that table, while D and trimming were established from the DNA sequence. The sample table contains roughly 120,000 clones; only one count was recorded for over 60% of them. The top ten hold 3.7% of the sample.

In total, roughly 670 healthy bone marrow donors made up the cohort. Cohort members were all nominally healthy when sampled, although unrecorded immune exposures were likely present. CMV serostatus was recorded as positive for 289 and negative for about 55% of the roughly 700 cohort members, whereas no CMV serostatus was recorded for the donor in question. Each donor provided a peripheral blood sample, and peripheral blood mononuclear cells were used for TCR beta sequencing. Genomic DNA extraction from the blood cell samples was performed with the Qiagen DNeasy Blood Extraction Kit. The clonotype comes from a human donor in good health. The sequenced sample was PBMCs.

The DNA sequence is TGCGCCAGCAGCCAAGTGAAACAGAACTATGGCTACACCTTC. Translation gives CASSQVKQNYGYTF. The sequence links TRBV4-1 to TRBJ1-2, with the D gene too uncertain to name. Inclusive of the bounding cysteine and phenylalanine, the CDR3 is 14 residues long. CDR3 DNA is the only sequence kept; it has 42 bases, read in frame from the first base. V is reduced by 1 base and J by 2 bases, leaving a spacing of 8 bases between them. As encoded in the germline V gene, CDR1 is MGHRA while CDR2 is YSYEKL.